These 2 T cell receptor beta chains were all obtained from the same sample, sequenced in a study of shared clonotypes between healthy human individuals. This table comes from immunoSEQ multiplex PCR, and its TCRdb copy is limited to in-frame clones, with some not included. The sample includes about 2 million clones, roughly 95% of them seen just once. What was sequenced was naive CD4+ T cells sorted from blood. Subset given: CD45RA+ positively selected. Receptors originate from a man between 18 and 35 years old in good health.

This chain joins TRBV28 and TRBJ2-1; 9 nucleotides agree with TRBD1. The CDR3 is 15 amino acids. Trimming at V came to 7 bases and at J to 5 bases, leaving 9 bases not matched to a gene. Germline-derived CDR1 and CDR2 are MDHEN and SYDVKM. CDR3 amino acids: CASTQGQGYNNEQFF. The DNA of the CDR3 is TGTGCCAGCACCCAGGGACAGGGCTACAACAATGAGCAGTTCTTC.

For the CDR3, the DNA is TGTGCCAGCAGCCCGGGACAGGCGAATCAGCCCCAGCATTTT. Translation gives CASSPGQANQPQHF. The chain recombines TRBV5-6 with TRBJ1-5; 8 bases line up with TRBD1. Looked up from germline, CDR1 is SGHDT and CDR2 is YYEEEE. Unmatched junction bases numbered 4, after V lost 4 bases and J lost 4 bases. The CDR3 totals 14 residues.